A single T cell receptor beta chain is shown here with its context. Its antigen is currently unknown. Looked up from germline, CDR1 is SGHRS and CDR2 is YFSETQ. CDR3 size: 15 residues. Losses at the gene ends were 1 base for V and 5 bases for J; bases not matched to a gene: 6. The authors made TCR beta cDNA from 500 ng total RNA with a constant-region primer. What produced the TCR beta libraries was three nested multiplex PCR rounds using slightly modified ARM-PCR. The first two PCR rounds used TRBV1-TRBV30 primers with a Cbeta primer, nine to eleven cycles each. One entry per CDR3 protein, called by TCRdb with MiXCR from the multiplex PCR reads. This table holds hundreds of thousands of distinct CDR3 sequences, 45% to 70% found once. The sample belongs to a study of tumor-infiltrating lymphocytes in primary liver carcinoma. Findings of the study overall: Tumor-adjacent and tumor-blood pairs shared less of their repertoires than tumor region pairs shared. Tumors had a top-250-clone fraction that was significantly higher than blood (p = 0.039).

Unsorted whole blood served as the source of blood RNA, and germline DNA was extracted as well. A sample of 3.5 to 4.5 milliliters of peripheral blood was taken before surgery. This chain uses TRBV5-1 with TRBJ2-7, with 10 bases lining up with TRBD1. This clonotype was obtained from a woman aged 30 to 39 with primary liver carcinoma and hepatitis B virus infection. Source material: peripheral blood. The CDR3 spells CASSLSGQGGHEQYF. CDR3 DNA sequence: TGCGCCAGCAGCTTGTCAGGACAGGGGGGACACGAGCAGTACTTC. The full variable domain, completed using reference TRBV5-1 and TRBJ2-7, is KAGVTQTPRYLIKTRGQQVTLSCSPISGHRSVSWYQQTPGQGLQFLFEYFSETQRNKGNFPGRFSGRQFSNSRSEMNVSTLELGDSALYLCASSLSGQGGHEQYFGPGTRLTVT.